Described below is a single T cell receptor beta chain sequence and its context. The antigen remains undetermined. The source of the sample is a study of cytomegalovirus exposure and HLA in healthy donors. General observations from the study: Most likely, a cluster of highly shared sequence variants arose as a sequencing artifact. Later examination showed HLA-associated TCR beta chains had greater clonal expansion than equally common others. Analysis performed later found about 17,000 TCR beta sequences associated with HLA alleles at 0.05 false discovery rate.

The PCR ran on 60 Vbeta and 13 Jbeta primers. Repertoires were generated with immunoSEQ multiplex PCR, while TCRdb's copy carries only in-frame clones and drops some. The profile shows under 100,000 clones, around 76% of them singletons. This TCR was sampled from a human donor in good health. Sequencing used PBMCs.

CDR3 amino acids: CASSDSREAFF. The CDR3 DNA follows: TGTGCCAGCAGCGACAGCCGTGAAGCTTTCTTT. This chain uses TRBV6-5 with TRBJ1-1, with D possibly TRBD1 on 5 matching bases. Per the germline V gene, CDR1 is MNHEY and CDR2 is SVGAGI. Trimming removed 6 bases from V and 7 bases from J, with 9 bases in between. The CDR3 is 11 residues long.